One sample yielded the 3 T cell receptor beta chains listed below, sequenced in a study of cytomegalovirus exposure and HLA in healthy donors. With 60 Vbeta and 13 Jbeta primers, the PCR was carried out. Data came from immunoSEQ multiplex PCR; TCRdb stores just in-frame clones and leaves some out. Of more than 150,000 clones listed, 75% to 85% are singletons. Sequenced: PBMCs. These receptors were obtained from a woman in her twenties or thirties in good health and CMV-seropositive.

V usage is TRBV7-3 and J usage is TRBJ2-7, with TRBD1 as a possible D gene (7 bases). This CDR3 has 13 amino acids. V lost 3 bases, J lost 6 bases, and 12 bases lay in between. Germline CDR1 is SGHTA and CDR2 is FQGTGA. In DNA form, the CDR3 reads TGTGCCAGCAGCTTGGGTCAGGGGGGCGAGCAGTACTTC. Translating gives CASSLGQGGEQYF.

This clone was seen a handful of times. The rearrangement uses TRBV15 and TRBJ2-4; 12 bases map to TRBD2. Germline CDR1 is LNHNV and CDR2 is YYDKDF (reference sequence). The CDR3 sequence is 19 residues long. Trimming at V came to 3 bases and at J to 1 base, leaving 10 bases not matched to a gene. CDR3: CATSSDGLAGFVAKNIQYF. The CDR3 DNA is TGTGCCACCAGCAGTGACGGACTAGCGGGGTTTGTCGCCAAAAACATTCAGTACTTC.

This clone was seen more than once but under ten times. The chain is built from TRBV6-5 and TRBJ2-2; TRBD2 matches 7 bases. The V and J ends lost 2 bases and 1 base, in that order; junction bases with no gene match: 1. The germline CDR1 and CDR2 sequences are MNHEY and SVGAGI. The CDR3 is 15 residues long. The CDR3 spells CASSYGGGNTGELFF. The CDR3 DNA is TGTGCCAGCAGTTACGGCGGGGGGAACACCGGGGAGCTGTTTTTT.